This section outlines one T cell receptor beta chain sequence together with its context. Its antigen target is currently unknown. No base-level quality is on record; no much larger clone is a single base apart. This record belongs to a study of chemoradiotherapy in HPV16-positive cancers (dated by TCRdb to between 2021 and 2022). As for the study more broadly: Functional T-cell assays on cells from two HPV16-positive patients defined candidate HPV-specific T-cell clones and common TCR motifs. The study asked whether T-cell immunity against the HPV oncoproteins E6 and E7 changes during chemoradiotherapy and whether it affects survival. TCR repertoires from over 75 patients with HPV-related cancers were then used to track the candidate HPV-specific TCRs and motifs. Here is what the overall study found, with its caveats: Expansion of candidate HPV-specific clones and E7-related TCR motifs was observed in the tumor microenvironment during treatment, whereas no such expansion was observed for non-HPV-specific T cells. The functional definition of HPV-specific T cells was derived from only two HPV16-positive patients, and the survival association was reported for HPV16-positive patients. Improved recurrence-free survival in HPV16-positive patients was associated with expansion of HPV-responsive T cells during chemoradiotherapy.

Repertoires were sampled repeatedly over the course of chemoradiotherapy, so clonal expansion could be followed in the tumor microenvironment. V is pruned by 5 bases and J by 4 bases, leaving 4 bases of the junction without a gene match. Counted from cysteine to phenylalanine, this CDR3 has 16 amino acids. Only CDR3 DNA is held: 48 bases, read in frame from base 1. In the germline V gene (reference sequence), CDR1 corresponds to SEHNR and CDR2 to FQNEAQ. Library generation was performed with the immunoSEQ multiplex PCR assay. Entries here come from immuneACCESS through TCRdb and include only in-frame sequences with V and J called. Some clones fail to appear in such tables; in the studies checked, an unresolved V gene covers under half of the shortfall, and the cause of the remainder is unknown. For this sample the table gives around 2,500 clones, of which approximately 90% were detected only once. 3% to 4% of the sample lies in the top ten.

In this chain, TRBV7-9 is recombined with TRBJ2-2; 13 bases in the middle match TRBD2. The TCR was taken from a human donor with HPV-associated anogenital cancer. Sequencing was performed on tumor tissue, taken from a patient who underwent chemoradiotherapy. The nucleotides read TGTGCCAGCAGCCGAACTAGCGGGAGGGCCACCGGGGAGCTGTTTTTT. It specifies CASSRTSGRATGELFF. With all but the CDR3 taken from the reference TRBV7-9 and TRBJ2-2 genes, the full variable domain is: DTGVSQNPRHKITKRGQNVTFRCDPISEHNRLYWYRQTLGQGPEFLTYFQNEAQLEKSRLLSDRFSAERPKGSFSTLEIQRTEQGDSAMYLCASSRTSGRATGELFFGEGSRLTVL.